Below, one TCR beta chain is given with its context. CDR1 MDHEN and CDR2 SYDVKM come from the germline V gene. The CDR3 has 17 amino acids. The junction had 17 bases not matched to a gene; V was cut back by 8 bases and J by 6 bases. This sample was taken from a study of blood T cell repertoires in COVID-19. Looking at the study overall: The United States, Italy and Spain supplied acute and convalescent COVID-19 samples. In each case, the material was cDNA or gDNA derived from T cells, B-cell-depleted T cells, or PBMCs.

Original methodology: How many nucleated cells were present was estimated from reference gene primer amplification. This table comes from immunoSEQ multiplex PCR, and its TCRdb copy is limited to in-frame clones, with some not included. V, J and clone size were drawn from that table, and D and trimming were deduced from the DNA. The table records about 230,000 clones, approximately 80% of them present only once. The chain uses TRBV28 and TRBJ1-5, with 9 bases lining up with TRBD1. Material for sequencing was peripheral blood. This receptor was taken from a man between 35 and 55 years old who had recovered from COVID-19. CDR3 residues: CASGEGQGLATGQPQHF. CDR3 coding DNA: TGTGCCAGCGGGGAGGGACAGGGTTTGGCAACAGGTCAGCCCCAGCATTTT.